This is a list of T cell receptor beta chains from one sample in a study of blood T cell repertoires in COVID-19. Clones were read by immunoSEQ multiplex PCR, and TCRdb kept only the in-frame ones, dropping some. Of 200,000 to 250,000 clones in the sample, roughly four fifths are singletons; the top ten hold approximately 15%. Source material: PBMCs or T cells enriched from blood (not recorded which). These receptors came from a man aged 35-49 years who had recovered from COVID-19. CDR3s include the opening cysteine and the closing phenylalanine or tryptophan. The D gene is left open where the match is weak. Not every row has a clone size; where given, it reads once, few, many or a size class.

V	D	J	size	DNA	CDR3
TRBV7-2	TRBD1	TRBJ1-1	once	TGTGCCAGCAGCTCGGGACAGCTAAACACTGAAGCTTTCTTT	CASSSGQLNTEAFF
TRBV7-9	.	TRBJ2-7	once	TGTGCCAGCAGCTTAGCGGCCAGGGCCAACGAGCAGTACTTC	CASSLAARANEQYF
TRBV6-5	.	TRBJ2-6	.	TGTGCCAGCAGTACCCCCCGACAGGGGGCCAACGTCCTGACTTTC	CASSTPRQGANVLTF
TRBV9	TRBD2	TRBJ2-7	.	TGTGCCAGCAGCACCCGGGACTACTCTGGGGAGCAGTACTTC	CASSTRDYSGEQYF
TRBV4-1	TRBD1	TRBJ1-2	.	TGCGCCAGCAGCCAAGATTCGGCCAGGGGGCAAGGCTACACCTTC	CASSQDSARGQGYTF
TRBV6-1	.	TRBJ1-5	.	TGTGCCAGCAGTGAAGGTCGGGGGGAGAATCAGCCCCAGCATTTT	CASSEGRGENQPQHF
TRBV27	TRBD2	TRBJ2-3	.	TGTGCCAGCCATAGCGGGGTAAGCACAGATACGCAGTATTTT	CASHSGVSTDTQYF
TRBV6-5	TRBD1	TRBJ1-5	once	TGTGCCAGCAGGGGGACAGGGGGAGTTTATCAGCCCCAGCATTTT	CASRGTGGVYQPQHF
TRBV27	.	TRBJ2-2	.	TGTGCCAGCAGTTCGGGTTCATCGGGCACCGGGGAGCTGTTTTTT	CASSSGSSGTGELFF
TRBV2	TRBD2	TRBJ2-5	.	TGTGCCTGGACGAGACTAGCGGGGGCCCAAGAGACCCAGTACTTC	CAWTRLAGAQETQYF
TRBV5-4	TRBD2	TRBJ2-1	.	TGTGCCAGCAGCTTGCGGGGACTAGCTCACAATGAGCAGTTCTTC	CASSLRGLAHNEQFF
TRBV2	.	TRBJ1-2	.	TGTGCCAGCGACCAGGCCAGTAACTATGGCTACACCTTC	CASDQASNYGYTF
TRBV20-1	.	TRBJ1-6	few	TGCAGTGCTAGTGGTCGGGGAATCACTAATTCACCCCTCCACTTT	CSASGRGITNSPLHF
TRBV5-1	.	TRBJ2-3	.	TGCGCCAGCAGCTTGGCTAGCACAGATACGCAGTATTTT	CASSLASTDTQYF
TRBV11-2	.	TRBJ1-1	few	TGTGCCAGCAGCTTTCAACTGACTGAAGCTTTCTTT	CASSFQLTEAFF
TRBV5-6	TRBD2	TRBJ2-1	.	TGTGCCAGCAGCTTGAGCGGGAGGGCCTACAATGAGCAGTTCTTC	CASSLSGRAYNEQFF
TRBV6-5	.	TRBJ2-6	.	TGTGCCAGCAGTTCCAACTCCCCTGGGGCCAACGTCCTGACTTTC	CASSSNSPGANVLTF
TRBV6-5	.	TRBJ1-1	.	TGTGCCAGCAGTTACGAGGTGAACACTGAAGCTTTCTTT	CASSYEVNTEAFF
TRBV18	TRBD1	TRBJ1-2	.	TGTGCCAGCTCACCGGTCACAGGGGTTGACTATGGCTACACCTTC	CASSPVTGVDYGYTF
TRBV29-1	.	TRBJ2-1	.	TGCAGCGTTACAAATACCCTAGCTAATGAGCAGTTCTTC	CSVTNTLANEQFF
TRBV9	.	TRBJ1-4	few	TGTGCCAGCAGCGTATACGGGGGATTAGGGGAAGAAAAACTGTTTTTT	CASSVYGGLGEEKLFF
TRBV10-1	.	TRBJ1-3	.	TGCGCCAGCAGTATCGACAGCTCTGGAAACACCATATATTTT	CASSIDSSGNTIYF
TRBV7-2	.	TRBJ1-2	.	TGTGCCAGCAGCTTACGGTCGGACTATGGCTACACCTTC	CASSLRSDYGYTF
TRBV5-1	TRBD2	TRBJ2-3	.	TGCGCCAGCAGCTTCGGGGGGGCCAGTGGAGATACGCAGTATTTT	CASSFGGASGDTQYF
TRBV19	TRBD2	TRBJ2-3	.	TGTGCCAGTAGGAAGGCGCTAGCGGGAGGGCACACAGATACGCAGTATTTT	CASRKALAGGHTDTQYF